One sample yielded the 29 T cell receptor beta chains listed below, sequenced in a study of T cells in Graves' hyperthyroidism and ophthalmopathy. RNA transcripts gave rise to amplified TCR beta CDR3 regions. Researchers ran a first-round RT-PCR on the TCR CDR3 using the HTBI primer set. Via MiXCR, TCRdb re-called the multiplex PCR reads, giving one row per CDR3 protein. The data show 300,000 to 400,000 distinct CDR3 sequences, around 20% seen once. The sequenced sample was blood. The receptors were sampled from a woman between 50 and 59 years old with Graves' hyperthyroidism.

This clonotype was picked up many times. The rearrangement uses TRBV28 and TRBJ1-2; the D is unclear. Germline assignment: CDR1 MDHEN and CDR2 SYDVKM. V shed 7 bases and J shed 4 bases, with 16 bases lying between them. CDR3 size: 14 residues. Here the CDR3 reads CASNLDSGLYGYTF. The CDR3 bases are TGTGCCAGCAACCTCGACTCAGGTCTCTATGGCTACACCTTC.

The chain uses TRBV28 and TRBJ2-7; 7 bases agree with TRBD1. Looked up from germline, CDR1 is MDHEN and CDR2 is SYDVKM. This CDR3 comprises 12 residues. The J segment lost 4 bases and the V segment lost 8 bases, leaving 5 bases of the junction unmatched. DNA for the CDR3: TGTGCCAGCGGGTACAGGGGTTACGAGCAGTACTTC. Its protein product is CASGYRGYEQYF.

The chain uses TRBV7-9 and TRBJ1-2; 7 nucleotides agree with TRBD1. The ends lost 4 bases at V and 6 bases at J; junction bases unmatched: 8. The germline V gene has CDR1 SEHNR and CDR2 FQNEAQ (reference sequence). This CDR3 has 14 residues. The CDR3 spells CASSYLGRGDGYTF. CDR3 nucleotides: TGTGCCAGCAGCTATCTAGGCAGGGGGGATGGCTACACCTTC.

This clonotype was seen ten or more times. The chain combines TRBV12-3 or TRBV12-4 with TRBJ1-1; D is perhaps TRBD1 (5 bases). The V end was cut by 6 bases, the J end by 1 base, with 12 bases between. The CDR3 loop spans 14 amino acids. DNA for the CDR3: TGTGCCAGCAGGTCAGGGACCTCGAACACTGAAGCTTTCTTT. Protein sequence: CASRSGTSNTEAFF.

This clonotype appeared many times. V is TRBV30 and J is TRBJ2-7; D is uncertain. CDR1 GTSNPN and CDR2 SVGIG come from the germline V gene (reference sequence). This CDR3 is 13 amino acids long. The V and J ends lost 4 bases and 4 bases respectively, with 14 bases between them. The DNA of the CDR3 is TGTGCCTGGAATGGGTGGGGAAGGTACGAGCAGTACTTC. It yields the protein CAWNGWGRYEQYF.

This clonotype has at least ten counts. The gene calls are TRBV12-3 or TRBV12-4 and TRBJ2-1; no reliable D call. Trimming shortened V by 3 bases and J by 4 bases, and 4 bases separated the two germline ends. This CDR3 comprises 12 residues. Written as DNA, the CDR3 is TGTGCCAGCAGTTTTTCGTACAATGAGCAGTTCTTC. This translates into CASSFSYNEQFF.

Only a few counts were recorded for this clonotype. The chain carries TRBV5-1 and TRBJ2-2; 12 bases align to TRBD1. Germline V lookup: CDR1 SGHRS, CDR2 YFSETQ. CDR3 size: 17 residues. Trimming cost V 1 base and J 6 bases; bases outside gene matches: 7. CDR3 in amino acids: CASSLFVGTGGPGELFF. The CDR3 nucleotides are TGCGCCAGCAGCTTGTTCGTTGGGACAGGGGGCCCCGGGGAGCTGTTTTTT. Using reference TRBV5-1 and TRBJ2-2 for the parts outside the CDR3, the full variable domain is KAGVTQTPRYLIKTRGQQVTLSCSPISGHRSVSWYQQTPGQGLQFLFEYFSETQRNKGNFPGRFSGRQFSNSRSEMNVSTLELGDSALYLCASSLFVGTGGPGELFFGEGSRLTVL.

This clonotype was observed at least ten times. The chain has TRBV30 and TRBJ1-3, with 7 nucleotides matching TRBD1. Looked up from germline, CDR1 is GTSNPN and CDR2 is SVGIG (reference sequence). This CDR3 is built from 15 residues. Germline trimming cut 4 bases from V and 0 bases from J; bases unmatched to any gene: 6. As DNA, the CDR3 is TGTGCCTGGACCGGGACAGCAGCCTCTGGAAACACCATATATTTT. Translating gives CAWTGTAASGNTIYF.

The chain's CDR3 is CASSGGGTIAKNIQYF. The CDR3 nucleotides are TGTGCCAGCAGTGGGGGGGGCACTATAGCCAAAAACATTCAGTACTTC. The chain couples TRBV25-1 to TRBJ2-4, with D possibly matching TRBD2 (7 bases). CDR3 length equals 16 residues. V dropped 4 bases and J dropped 0 bases, with 13 bases sitting between them. Germline V gives CDR1 MGHDK, CDR2 SYGVNS.

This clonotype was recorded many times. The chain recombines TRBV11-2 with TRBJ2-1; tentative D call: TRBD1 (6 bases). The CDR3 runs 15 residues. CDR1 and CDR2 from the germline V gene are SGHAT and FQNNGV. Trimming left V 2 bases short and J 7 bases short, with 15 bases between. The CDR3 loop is CASSLRQDPGNEQFF. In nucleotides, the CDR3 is TGTGCCAGCAGCTTACGACAGGATCCGGGAAATGAGCAGTTCTTC.

The CDR3 DNA reads TGCGCCAGCAGCCGACCCGGGGTGAAGGAGACCCAGTACTTC. Translated: CASSRPGVKETQYF. The V gene is TRBV4-1, the J gene TRBJ2-5; D possibly corresponds to TRBD2 (5 bases). Germline-derived CDR1 and CDR2 are MGHRA and YSYEKL. This CDR3 spans 14 amino acids. V was pared by 4 bases and J by 5 bases, with 14 bases between.

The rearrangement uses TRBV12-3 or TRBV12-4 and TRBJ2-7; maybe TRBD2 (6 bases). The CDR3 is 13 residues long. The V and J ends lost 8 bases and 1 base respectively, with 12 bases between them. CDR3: CASGPGRSYEQYF. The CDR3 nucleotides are TGTGCCAGCGGACCGGGGAGGTCCTACGAGCAGTACTTC.

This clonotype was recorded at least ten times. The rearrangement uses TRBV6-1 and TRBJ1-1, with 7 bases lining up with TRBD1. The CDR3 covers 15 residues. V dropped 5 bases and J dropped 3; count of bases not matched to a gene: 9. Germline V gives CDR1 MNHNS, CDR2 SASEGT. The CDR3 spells CASSTTGVWDTEAFF. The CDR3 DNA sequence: TGTGCCAGCAGTACCACAGGGGTTTGGGACACTGAAGCTTTCTTT.

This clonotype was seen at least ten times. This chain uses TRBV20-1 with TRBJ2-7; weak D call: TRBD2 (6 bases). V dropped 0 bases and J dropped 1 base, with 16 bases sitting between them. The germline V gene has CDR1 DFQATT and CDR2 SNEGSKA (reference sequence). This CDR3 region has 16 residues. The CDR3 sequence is CSARDPSGLRSYEQYF. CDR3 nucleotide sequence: TGCAGTGCTAGAGACCCATCGGGACTTCGGTCCTACGAGCAGTACTTC.

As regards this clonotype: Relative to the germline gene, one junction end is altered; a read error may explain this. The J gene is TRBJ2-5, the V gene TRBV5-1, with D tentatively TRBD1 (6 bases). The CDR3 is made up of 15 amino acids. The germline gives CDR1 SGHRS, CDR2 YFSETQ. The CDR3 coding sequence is TGCGCCAGCGGCTTCTTCCCGGACAGTCAAGAGACCCAGTACTTC. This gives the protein CASGFFPDSQETQYF.

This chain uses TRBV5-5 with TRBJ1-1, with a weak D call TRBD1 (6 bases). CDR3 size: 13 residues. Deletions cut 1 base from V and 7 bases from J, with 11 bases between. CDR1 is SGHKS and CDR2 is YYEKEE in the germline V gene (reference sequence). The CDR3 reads CASSLTGTGEAFF. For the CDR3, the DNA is TGTGCCAGCAGCTTGACAGGGACTGGTGAAGCTTTCTTT.

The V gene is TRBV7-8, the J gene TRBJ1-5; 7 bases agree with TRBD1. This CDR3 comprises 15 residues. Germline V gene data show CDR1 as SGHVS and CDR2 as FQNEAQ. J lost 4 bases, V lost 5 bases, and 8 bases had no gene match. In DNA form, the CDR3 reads TGTGCCAGCAGCCCCTGGGACAGCCCAAATCAGCCCCAGCATTTT. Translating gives CASSPWDSPNQPQHF.

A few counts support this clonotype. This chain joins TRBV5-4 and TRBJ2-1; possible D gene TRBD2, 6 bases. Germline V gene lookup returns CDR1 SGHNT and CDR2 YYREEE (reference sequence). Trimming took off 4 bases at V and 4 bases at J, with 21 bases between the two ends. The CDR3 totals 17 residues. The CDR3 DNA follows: TGTGCCAGCAGCGCCTCAGGCCCTACTAGCTTATACAATGAGCAGTTCTTC. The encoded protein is CASSASGPTSLYNEQFF.

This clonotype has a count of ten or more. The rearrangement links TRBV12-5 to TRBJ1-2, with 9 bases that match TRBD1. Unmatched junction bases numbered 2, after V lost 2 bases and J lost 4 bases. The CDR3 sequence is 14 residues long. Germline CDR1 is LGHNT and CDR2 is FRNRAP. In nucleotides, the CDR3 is TGTGCTAGTGGTTTGTCGACAGGGGGCTATGGCTACACCTTC. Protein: CASGLSTGGYGYTF.

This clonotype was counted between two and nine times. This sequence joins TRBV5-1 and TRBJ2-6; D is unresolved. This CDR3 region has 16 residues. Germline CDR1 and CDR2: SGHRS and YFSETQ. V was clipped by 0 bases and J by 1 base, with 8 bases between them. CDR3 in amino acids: CASSLDNPSGANVLTF. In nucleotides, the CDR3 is TGCGCCAGCAGCTTGGACAATCCTTCTGGGGCCAACGTCCTGACTTTC.

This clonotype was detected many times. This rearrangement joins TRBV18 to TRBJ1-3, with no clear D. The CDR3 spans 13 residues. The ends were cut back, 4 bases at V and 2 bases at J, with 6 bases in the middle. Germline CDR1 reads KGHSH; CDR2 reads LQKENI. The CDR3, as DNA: TGTGCCAGCTCACGCCGGGCTGGAAACACCATATATTTT. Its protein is CASSRRAGNTIYF.

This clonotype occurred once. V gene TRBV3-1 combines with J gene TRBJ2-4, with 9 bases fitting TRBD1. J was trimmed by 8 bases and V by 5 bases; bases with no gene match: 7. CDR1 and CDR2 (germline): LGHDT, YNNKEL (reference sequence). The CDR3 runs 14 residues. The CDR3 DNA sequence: TGTGCCAGCAGCTCGACAGGGGGGCGCGACATTCAGTACTTC. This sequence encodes CASSSTGGRDIQYF.

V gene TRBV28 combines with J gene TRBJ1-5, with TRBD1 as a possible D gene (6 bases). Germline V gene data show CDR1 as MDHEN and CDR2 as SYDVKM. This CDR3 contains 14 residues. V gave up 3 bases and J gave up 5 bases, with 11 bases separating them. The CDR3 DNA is TGTGCCAGCAGTTTCCGGGGGGCGGATCAGCCCCAGCATTTT. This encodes CASSFRGADQPQHF. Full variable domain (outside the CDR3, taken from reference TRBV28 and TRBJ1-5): DVKVTQSSRYLVKRTGEKVFLECVQDMDHENMFWYRQDPGLGLRLIYFSYDVKMKEKGDIPEGYSVSREKKERFSLILESASTNQTSMYLCASSFRGADQPQHFGDGTRLSIL.

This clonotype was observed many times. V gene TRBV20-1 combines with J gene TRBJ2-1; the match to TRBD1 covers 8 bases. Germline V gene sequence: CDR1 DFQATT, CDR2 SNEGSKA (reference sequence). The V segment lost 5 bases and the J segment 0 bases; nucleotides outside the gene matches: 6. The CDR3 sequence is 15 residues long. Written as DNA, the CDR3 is TGCAGTGCTCCACAGGGGGGAAGCTCCTACAATGAGCAGTTCTTC. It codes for CSAPQGGSSYNEQFF.

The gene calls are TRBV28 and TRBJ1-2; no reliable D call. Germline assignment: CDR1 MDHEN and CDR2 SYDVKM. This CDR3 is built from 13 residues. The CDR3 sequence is CVCWTPSHYGYTF. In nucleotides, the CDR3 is TGTGTCTGTTGGACCCCTTCCCACTATGGCTACACCTTC.

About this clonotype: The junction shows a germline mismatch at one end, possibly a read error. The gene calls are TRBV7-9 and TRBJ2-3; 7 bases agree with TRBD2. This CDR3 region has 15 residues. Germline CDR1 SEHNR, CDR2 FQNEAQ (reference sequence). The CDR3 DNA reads TGTGCCAGCAGCGTTGGGAGCGGGGTCACAGATACGCAGTGTTTT. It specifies CASSVGSGVTDTQCF.

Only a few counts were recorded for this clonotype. CDR3 coding DNA: TGCGCCAGCAGCTTGGTTAAGGGCAATGAGCAGTTCTTC. This translates into CASSLVKGNEQFF. The chain recombines TRBV5-1 with TRBJ2-1; D unclear. Trimming pared 0 bases from V and 6 bases from J, leaving 7 bases between. The CDR3 runs 13 residues. Per the germline V gene, CDR1 is SGHRS and CDR2 is YFSETQ.

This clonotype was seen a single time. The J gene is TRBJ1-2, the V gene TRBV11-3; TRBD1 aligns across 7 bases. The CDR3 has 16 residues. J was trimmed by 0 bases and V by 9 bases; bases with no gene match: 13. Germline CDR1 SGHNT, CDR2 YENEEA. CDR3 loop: CASSTSQDRPNYGYTF. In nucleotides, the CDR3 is TGTGCCAGTAGTACCAGCCAGGACAGGCCTAACTATGGCTACACCTTC. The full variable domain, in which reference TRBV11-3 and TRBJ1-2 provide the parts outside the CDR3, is EAGVVQSPRYKIIEKKQPVAFWCNPISGHNTLYWYLQNLGQGPELLIRYENEEAVDDSQLPKDRFSAERLKGVDSTLKIQPAELGDSAVYLCASSTSQDRPNYGYTFGSGTRLTVV.

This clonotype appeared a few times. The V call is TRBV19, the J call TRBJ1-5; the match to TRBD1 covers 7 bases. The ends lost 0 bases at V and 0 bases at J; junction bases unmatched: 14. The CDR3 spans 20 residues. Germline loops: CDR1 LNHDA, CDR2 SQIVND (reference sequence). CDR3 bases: TGTGCCAGTAGTATAGATAATGGCAGGGGGACGACGCATAGCAATCAGCCCCAGCATTTT. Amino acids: CASSIDNGRGTTHSNQPQHF.